This T cell receptor beta chain was profiled in a study of shared clonotypes between healthy human individuals. At the level of the study: Each donor contributed plates that comprised three CD4 naive, three CD4 memory, two CD8 naive and one CD8 memory.

Method: immunoSEQ multiplex PCR; TCRdb's copy keeps in-frame clones and lacks some. Seen here are some 800,000 clones, 80% to 95% observed once, and the top ten hold around 24%. CD8 cells classed as naive were CD45RO-negative and positively selected for CCR7, excluding terminally differentiated effector memory CD45RA+ cells. On this clone itself: Its cognate antigen is unknown.

Study-wide results and limits: Relative to clonotypes present in all four donors, those not shared had lower generation probabilities. Collection of samples was limited to blood; tissue repertoires likely differ. Among donors, sharing of clonotypes was expected to be affected by sequencing depth.

The sequenced sample consisted of naive CD8+ T cells sorted from blood. This TCR came from a young man in good health.

CDR3 sequence reads: CASSLVPGTSSSYEQYF. In DNA form, the CDR3 reads TGTGCCAGCAGCTTAGTGCCTGGGACTTCTAGCTCCTACGAGCAGTACTTC. The rearrangement joins TRBV7-2 to TRBJ2-7; D is perhaps TRBD2 (6 bases). The CDR3 is 17 amino acids. CDR1 and CDR2 (germline): SGHTA, FQGNSA. V was shortened by 1 base and J by 0 bases, with 16 bases between the two germline ends. Supplemented by reference TRBV7-2 and TRBJ2-7, the full variable domain reads GAGVSQSPSNKVTEKGKDVELRCDPISGHTALYWYRQSLGQGLEFLIYFQGNSAPDKSGLPSDRFSAERTGGSVSTLTIQRTQQEDSAVYLCASSLVPGTSSSYEQYFGPGTRLTVT.